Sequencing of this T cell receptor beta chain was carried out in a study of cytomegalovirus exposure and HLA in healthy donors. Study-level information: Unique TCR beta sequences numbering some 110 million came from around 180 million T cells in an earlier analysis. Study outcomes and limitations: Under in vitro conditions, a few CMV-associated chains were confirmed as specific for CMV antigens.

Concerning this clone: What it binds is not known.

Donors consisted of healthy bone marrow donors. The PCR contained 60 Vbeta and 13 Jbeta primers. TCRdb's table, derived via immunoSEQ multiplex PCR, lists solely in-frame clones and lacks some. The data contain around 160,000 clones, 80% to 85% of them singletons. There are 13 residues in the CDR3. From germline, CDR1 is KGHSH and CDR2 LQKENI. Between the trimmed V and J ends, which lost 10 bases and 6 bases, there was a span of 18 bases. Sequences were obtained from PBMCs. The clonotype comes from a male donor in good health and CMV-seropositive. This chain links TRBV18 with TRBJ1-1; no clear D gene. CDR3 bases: TGTGCCACCCCCGGACCCTCGAGGGCTGAAGCTTTCTTT. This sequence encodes CATPGPSRAEAFF.